The clone carrying this T cell receptor (beta chain) turned up a few times. CDR1 and CDR2 from the germline V gene are SGHNT and YENEEA. This CDR3 comprises 15 residues. With 3 bases clipped from V and 4 bases from J, the junction kept 9 bases outside the gene matches. The entry originates in a study of blood T cell repertoires in COVID-19. The wider study: There were acute and convalescent COVID-19 samples, and they came from the United States, Italy and Spain. The cDNA or gDNA used as material had been derived from T cells, B-cell-depleted T cells, or PBMCs.

Original data processing: By means of reference gene primer amplification, nucleated cell counts were estimated. TCRdb's copy holds only in-frame clones and misses some; the assay was immunoSEQ multiplex PCR. The V and J calls and clone size come from that table; D and trimming were worked out from the DNA. The repertoire includes around 340,000 clones, around 83% of them detected once, and around 3% sits in the top ten. This rearrangement joins TRBV11-3 to TRBJ2-7; 7 bases are shared with TRBD2. The TCR sequence derives from a man aged 25 to 40 with active or convalescent COVID-19. The source material was peripheral blood. This chain's CDR3 is CASSFRGGGRYEQYF. Written as DNA, the CDR3 is TGTGCCAGCAGCTTCCGCGGTGGCGGGAGATACGAGCAGTACTTC.